The 29 T cell receptor beta chains in this list originate from one sample, sequenced in a study of cytomegalovirus exposure and HLA in healthy donors. Assay used: immunoSEQ multiplex PCR; TCRdb lists only in-frame clones, some missing. The sample yields roughly 45,000 clones, approximately 93% seen once. Sequencing input: PBMCs. The source of these receptors is a woman aged 18-29 years in good health and CMV-seropositive.

This rearrangement joins TRBV9 to TRBJ2-2, with TRBD2 matching over 15 bases. The CDR3 consists of 18 residues. V shed 3 bases and J 6 bases; nucleotides not matched to a gene: 9. Germline CDR1 SGDLS, CDR2 YYNGEE. CDR3 in amino acids: CASSAVPGLAGGPGELFF. In DNA form, the CDR3 reads TGTGCCAGCAGCGCCGTCCCGGGACTAGCGGGAGGCCCCGGGGAGCTGTTTTTT.

This clone has just one count. This chain connects TRBV2 to TRBJ2-1, with 8 positions matching TRBD2. This CDR3 region has 17 residues. Germline CDR1 reads SNHLY; CDR2 reads FYNNEI. The V and J ends lost 4 bases and 2 bases, in that order; junction bases with no gene match: 10. CDR3 nucleotide sequence: TGTGCCAGCAGTGCACAATTTAGCGGGAAGCCCTACAATGAGCAGTTCTTC. Protein: CASSAQFSGKPYNEQFF.

V and J are TRBV7-3 and TRBJ2-1; TRBD1 matches 7 bases. V gave up 5 bases and J gave up 1 base; unmatched junction bases: 5. Germline V gives CDR1 SGHTA, CDR2 FQGTGA. This CDR3 is 15 amino acids long. The CDR3 reads CASSRNRGSYNEQFF. The CDR3 nucleotides are TGTGCCAGCAGCCGAAACAGGGGATCCTACAATGAGCAGTTCTTC.

This chain connects TRBV6-4 to TRBJ2-1; 7 bases map to TRBD2. Per germline, CDR1 MRHNA and CDR2 SNTAGT. J was trimmed by 6 bases and V by 4 bases; bases with no gene match: 6. The CDR3 consists of 14 residues. In nucleotides, the CDR3 is TGTGCCAGCAGTGTGGCGGGAGAGGGCAATGAGCAGTTCTTC. Its protein is CASSVAGEGNEQFF.

The chain joins TRBV5-1 to TRBJ2-1; 8 bases fit TRBD2. J gave up 3 bases and V 4 bases, and 6 bases lay outside the gene matches. The V gene's germline CDR1 is SGHRS and CDR2 YFSETQ. The CDR3 is made up of 15 amino acids. CDR3 amino acids: CASSISGNLYNEQFF. The CDR3 DNA follows: TGCGCCAGCAGCATTAGCGGGAACCTCTACAATGAGCAGTTCTTC.

The genes are TRBV28 and TRBJ1-1, with D possibly TRBD1 on 6 matching bases. Trimming took 7 bases from V and 0 from J, leaving 12 bases between them. Germline V CDR1 and CDR2: MDHEN, SYDVKM. CDR3 length equals 14 residues. CDR3 DNA sequence: TGTGCCAGCACCTCCAGGGGTTTGAACACTGAAGCTTTCTTT. Its protein product is CASTSRGLNTEAFF.

This chain links TRBV25-1 with TRBJ2-7; weak D call: TRBD2 (6 bases). V dropped 5 bases and J dropped 4 bases, with 12 bases sitting between them. Germline V gene lookup returns CDR1 MGHDK and CDR2 SYGVNS. This CDR3 region has 13 residues. The CDR3 loop is CASSPSSDYEQYF. The DNA for the CDR3 is TGTGCCAGCAGTCCCTCTAGCGATTACGAGCAGTACTTC.

The rearrangement joins TRBV10-3 to TRBJ1-5; D is perhaps TRBD1 (6 bases). V lost 0 bases and J 5 bases, leaving 11 bases between the germline ends. The CDR3 loop spans 15 amino acids. Per germline, CDR1 ENHRY and CDR2 SYGVKD. CDR3 DNA sequence: TGTGCCATCAGTGAGTCGAAAGGGGGGGATCAGCCCCAGCATTTT. It codes for CAISESKGGDQPQHF.

Written as DNA, the CDR3 is TGTGCCACCAGCAGAGCGGGTGCGCCTGGCTACACCTTC. This translates into CATSRAGAPGYTF. The rearrangement links TRBV15 to TRBJ1-2; no firm D call. Germline V gene lookup returns CDR1 LNHNV and CDR2 YYDKDF (reference sequence). CDR3 size: 13 residues. V lost 1 base and J 7 bases, leaving 10 bases between the germline ends.

This sequence joins TRBV7-9 and TRBJ2-7; 8 nucleotides agree with TRBD2. The CDR3 contains 15 residues. Germline assignment: CDR1 SEHNR and CDR2 FQNEAQ (reference sequence). Trimming removed 6 bases from V and 6 bases from J; junction bases left unmatched: 13. This CDR3 is CASSRGGIPDIEQYF. The CDR3 bases are TGTGCCAGCAGTCGGGGGGGCATCCCGGATATCGAGCAGTACTTC. Supplemented by reference TRBV7-9 and TRBJ2-7, the full variable domain reads DTGVSQNPRHKITKRGQNVTFRCDPISEHNRLYWYRQTLGQGPEFLTYFQNEAQLEKSRLLSDRFSAERPKGSFSTLEIQRTEQGDSAMYLCASSRGGIPDIEQYFGPGTRLTVT.

The chain couples TRBV7-9 to TRBJ1-1; D uncertain. The CDR3 spans 12 residues. The germline V gene encodes CDR1 SEHNR and CDR2 FQNEAQ (reference sequence). V was clipped by 8 bases and J by 3 bases, with 10 bases between them. The CDR3 reads CASSEEHTEAFF. CDR3 bases: TGTGCCAGCTCGGAGGAACACACTGAAGCTTTCTTT.

The count of this clone is one. This sequence joins TRBV28 and TRBJ1-3; 9 nucleotides agree with TRBD1. Germline-derived CDR1 and CDR2 are MDHEN and SYDVKM. This CDR3 spans 14 amino acids. The V segment lost 6 bases and the J segment 5 bases; nucleotides outside the gene matches: 5. CDR3 in DNA: TGTGCCAGCAGACAGGGGGCGGATAGAAACACCATATATTTT. Translation: CASRQGADRNTIYF.

The chain has TRBV2 and TRBJ1-3; D is unclear. Trimming pared 8 bases from V and 0 bases from J, leaving 14 bases between. The V gene's germline CDR1 is SNHLY and CDR2 FYNNEI. This CDR3 is built from 15 residues. Written as DNA, the CDR3 is TGTGCCAGCGGTCCAGGTACCTTCTCTGGAAACACCATATATTTT. Its translation is CASGPGTFSGNTIYF.

As concerns this clone: Different DNA sequences within this sample yield the same CDR3. This chain connects TRBV7-6 to TRBJ1-6, with TRBD1 matching over 10 bases. J was trimmed by 7 bases and V by 9 bases; bases with no gene match: 9. The CDR3 totals 15 residues. Germline V lookup: CDR1 SGHVS, CDR2 FNYEAQ. Written as DNA, the CDR3 is TGTGCCAGTAGAAACGACAGGGGGCCCAATTCACCCCTCCACTTT. Protein product: CASRNDRGPNSPLHF.

The V gene is TRBV5-1, the J gene TRBJ1-4; D remains ambiguous. Trimming pared 3 bases from V and 7 bases from J, leaving 13 bases between. Germline lookup yields CDR1 SGHRS and CDR2 YFSETQ. This CDR3 has 14 residues. In DNA, the CDR3 is TGCGCCAGCAGCTACTCGACTCCGCTTGAAAAACTGTTTTTT. Its protein is CASSYSTPLEKLFF.

The chain links TRBV18 to TRBJ2-1; TRBD1 matches at 7 bases. Germline trimming cut 2 bases from V and 5 bases from J; bases unmatched to any gene: 12. This CDR3 region has 17 residues. Germline loops: CDR1 KGHSH, CDR2 LQKENI. The CDR3 loop reads CASSPADRIISHNEQFF. The DNA of the CDR3 is TGTGCCAGCTCACCAGCGGACAGGATAATCTCTCACAATGAGCAGTTCTTC.

This chain joins TRBV29-1 and TRBJ1-1; 8 nucleotides agree with TRBD1. Germline loops: CDR1 SQVTM, CDR2 ANQGSEA. The CDR3 has 12 residues. V trimming: 6 bases; J trimming: 1 base; junction bases outside the gene matches: 1. The CDR3 nucleotides read TGCAGCGTGGGACAGGCGAACACTGAAGCTTTCTTT. This translates into CSVGQANTEAFF.

The chain uses TRBV5-4 and TRBJ2-7, with 7 bases lining up with TRBD1. After removal of 5 bases from V and 1 base from J, the junction contained 9 bases not matched to a gene. Germline V CDR1 and CDR2: SGHNT, YYREEE (reference sequence). The CDR3 extends over 15 amino acids. CDR3 sequence: CASRADRATSYEQYF. DNA for the CDR3: TGTGCCAGCAGAGCCGACAGGGCGACTTCCTACGAGCAGTACTTC.

The CDR3 nucleotides read TGTGCCAGCAGCGGGACGGACAGGGCACAGTTCTTC. Its protein is CASSGTDRAQFF. The V and J genes are TRBV9 and TRBJ2-1, with 8 bases aligning to TRBD1. The CDR3 covers 12 residues. Per the germline V gene, CDR1 is SGDLS and CDR2 is YYNGEE. V lost 3 bases and J lost 13; bases outside the gene matches: 6.

This rearrangement joins TRBV7-2 to TRBJ2-7; the match to TRBD1 covers 9 bases. Germline values: CDR1 SGHTA, CDR2 FQGNSA. CDR3 size: 15 residues. Trimming removed 2 bases from V and 0 bases from J; junction bases left unmatched: 2. The CDR3 loop reads CASSLLGQGSYEQYF. CDR3 DNA sequence: TGTGCCAGCAGCTTATTGGGACAGGGCTCCTACGAGCAGTACTTC. Complete variable domain (other parts from reference TRBV7-2 and TRBJ2-7): GAGVSQSPSNKVTEKGKDVELRCDPISGHTALYWYRQSLGQGLEFLIYFQGNSAPDKSGLPSDRFSAERTGGSVSTLTIQRTQQEDSAVYLCASSLLGQGSYEQYFGPGTRLTVT.

The chain employs TRBV18 and TRBJ2-7; perhaps TRBD2 as D (6 bases). V was clipped by 6 bases and J by 5 bases, with 23 bases between them. The germline gives CDR1 KGHSH, CDR2 LQKENI. This CDR3 has 16 residues. The CDR3 protein is CASSPTVGGVLHEQYF. CDR3 DNA sequence: TGTGCCAGCTCTCCCACCGTCGGGGGAGTCTTGCACGAGCAGTACTTC.

V usage is TRBV12-5 and J usage is TRBJ2-1; 9 nucleotides line up with TRBD2. J gave up 9 bases and V 0 bases, and 18 bases lay outside the gene matches. Germline V gene data show CDR1 as LGHNT and CDR2 as FRNRAP. The CDR3 sequence is 19 residues long. In DNA, the CDR3 is TGTGCTAGTGGTTTGGTAATAGGGGGCGGCGGGAGGGCACCCAGTGAGCAGTTCTTC. Translated: CASGLVIGGGGRAPSEQFF. Full variable domain (missing parts from reference TRBV12-5 and TRBJ2-1): DARVTQTPRHKVTEMGQEVTMRCQPILGHNTVFWYRQTMMQGLELLAYFRNRAPLDDSGMPKDRFSAEMPDATLATLKIQPSEPRDSAVYFCASGLVIGGGGRAPSEQFFGPGTRLTVL.

The chain uses TRBV2 and TRBJ2-7, with D maybe TRBD2 (6 bases). Between the trimmed V and J ends, which lost 9 bases and 3 bases, there was a span of 15 bases. The CDR3 runs 13 residues. The germline V gene has CDR1 SNHLY and CDR2 FYNNEI. The CDR3 here is CARGGNNRYEQYF. CDR3 nucleotide sequence: TGTGCCAGAGGAGGGAACAATCGCTACGAGCAGTACTTC.

The V call is TRBV2, the J call TRBJ2-5; 10 bases are shared with TRBD1. V gave up 5 bases and J gave up 2 bases; unmatched junction bases: 8. Germline loops: CDR1 SNHLY, CDR2 FYNNEI. This CDR3 region has 16 residues. Here the CDR3 reads CASSPNPGQGQETQYF. CDR3 nucleotides: TGTGCCAGCAGTCCGAATCCGGGACAGGGGCAAGAGACCCAGTACTTC.

This chain uses TRBV5-1 with TRBJ1-2; TRBD1 matches at 9 bases. Germline CDR1 and CDR2: SGHRS and YFSETQ. The CDR3 spans 14 residues. V gave up 3 bases and J gave up 2 bases; unmatched junction bases: 2. The CDR3 reads CASSSGQGNYGYTF. The CDR3 nucleotides are TGCGCCAGCAGCTCAGGACAGGGGAACTATGGCTACACCTTC.

The V and J genes are TRBV5-1 and TRBJ2-7; weak D call: TRBD1 (5 bases). The ends were cut back, 5 bases at V and 0 bases at J, with 12 bases in the middle. Germline CDR1 reads SGHRS; CDR2 reads YFSETQ. This CDR3 is built from 14 residues. In DNA, the CDR3 is TGCGCCAGCAGAGCCCAGGGCCTCTCCTACGAGCAGTACTTC. Its translation is CASRAQGLSYEQYF.

This sequence joins TRBV14 and TRBJ2-1, with D tentatively TRBD2 (6 bases). The V gene lost 2 bases and the J gene lost 10 bases, with 15 bases spanning the gap. The CDR3 covers 14 residues. Per the germline V gene, CDR1 is SGHDN and CDR2 is FVKESK. This CDR3 is CASSQSGLLGEQFF. The CDR3 DNA sequence: TGTGCCAGCAGCCAAAGCGGGCTCCTTGGGGAGCAGTTCTTC. Full variable domain (rest looked up from reference TRBV14 and TRBJ2-1): EAGVTQFPSHSVIEKGQTVTLRCDPISGHDNLYWYRRVMGKEIKFLLHFVKESKQDESGMPNNRFLAERTGGTYSTLKVQPAELEDSGVYFCASSQSGLLGEQFFGPGTRLTVL.

The CDR3 region is CAISNGLPDTQYF. CDR3 bases: TGTGCCATCAGTAACGGGTTGCCAGATACGCAGTATTTT. J is TRBJ2-3 and V is TRBV10-3; D is unclear. V was shortened by 5 bases and J by 4 bases, with 10 bases between the two germline ends. The CDR3 spans 13 residues. Per germline, CDR1 ENHRY and CDR2 SYGVKD.

The chain uses TRBV7-6 and TRBJ2-1, with 10 bases identical to TRBD2. The length of the CDR3 is 15 residues. V was pared by 1 base and J by 6 bases, with 3 bases of the junction left unmatched. Germline CDR1 SGHVS, CDR2 FNYEAQ. The CDR3 DNA reads as TGTGCCAGCAGCTTAGAGCCTAGCGGGAGCAATGAGCAGTTCTTC. Translating it yields CASSLEPSGSNEQFF.